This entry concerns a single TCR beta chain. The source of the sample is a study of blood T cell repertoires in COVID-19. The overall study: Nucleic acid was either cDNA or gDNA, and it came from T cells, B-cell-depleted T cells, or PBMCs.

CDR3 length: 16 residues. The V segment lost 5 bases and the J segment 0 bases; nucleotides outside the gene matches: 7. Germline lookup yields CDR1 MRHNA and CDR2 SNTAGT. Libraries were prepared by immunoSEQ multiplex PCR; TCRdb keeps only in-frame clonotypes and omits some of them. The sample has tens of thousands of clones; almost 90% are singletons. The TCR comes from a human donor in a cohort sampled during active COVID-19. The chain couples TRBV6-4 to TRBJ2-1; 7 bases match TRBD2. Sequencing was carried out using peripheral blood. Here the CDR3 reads CASSKEAGSSYNEQFF. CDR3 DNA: TGTGCCAGCAGTAAAGAAGCGGGAAGCTCCTACAATGAGCAGTTCTTC.